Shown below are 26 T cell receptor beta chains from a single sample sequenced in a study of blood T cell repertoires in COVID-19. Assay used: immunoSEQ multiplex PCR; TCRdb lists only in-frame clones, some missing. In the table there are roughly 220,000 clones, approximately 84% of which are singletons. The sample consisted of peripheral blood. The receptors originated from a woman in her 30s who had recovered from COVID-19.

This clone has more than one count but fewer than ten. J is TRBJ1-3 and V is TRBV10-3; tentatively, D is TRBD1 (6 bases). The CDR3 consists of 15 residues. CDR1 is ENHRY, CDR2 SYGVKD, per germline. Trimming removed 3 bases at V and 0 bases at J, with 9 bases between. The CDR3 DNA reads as TGTGCCATCAGTGATAACAGGGCCTCTGGAAACACCATATATTTT. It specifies CAISDNRASGNTIYF.

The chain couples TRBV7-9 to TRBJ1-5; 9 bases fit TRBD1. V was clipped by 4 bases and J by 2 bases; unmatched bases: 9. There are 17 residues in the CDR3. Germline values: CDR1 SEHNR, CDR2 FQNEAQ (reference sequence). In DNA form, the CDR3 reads TGTGCCAGCAGCTCCGGGACAGGGATTTATGGCAATCAGCCCCAGCATTTT. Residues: CASSSGTGIYGNQPQHF.

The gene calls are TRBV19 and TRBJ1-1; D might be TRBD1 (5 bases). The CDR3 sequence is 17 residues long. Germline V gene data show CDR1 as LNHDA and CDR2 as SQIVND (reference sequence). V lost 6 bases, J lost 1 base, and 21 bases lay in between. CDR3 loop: CASSRVRLHGENTEAFF. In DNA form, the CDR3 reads TGTGCCAGTAGCAGGGTTAGGCTGCATGGGGAGAACACTGAAGCTTTCTTT.

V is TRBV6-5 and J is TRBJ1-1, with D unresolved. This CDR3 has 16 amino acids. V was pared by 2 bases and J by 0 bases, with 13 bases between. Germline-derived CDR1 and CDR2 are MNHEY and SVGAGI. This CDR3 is CASSYQSGALNTEAFF. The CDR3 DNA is TGTGCCAGCAGTTACCAATCAGGTGCGTTGAACACTGAAGCTTTCTTT.

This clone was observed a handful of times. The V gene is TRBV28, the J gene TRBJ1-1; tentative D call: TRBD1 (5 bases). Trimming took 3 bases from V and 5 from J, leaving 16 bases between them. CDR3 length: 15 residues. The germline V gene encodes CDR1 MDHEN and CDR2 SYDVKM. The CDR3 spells CASSFRGTTLTEAFF. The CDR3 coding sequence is TGTGCCAGCAGTTTTCGCGGGACCACTTTAACTGAAGCTTTCTTT.

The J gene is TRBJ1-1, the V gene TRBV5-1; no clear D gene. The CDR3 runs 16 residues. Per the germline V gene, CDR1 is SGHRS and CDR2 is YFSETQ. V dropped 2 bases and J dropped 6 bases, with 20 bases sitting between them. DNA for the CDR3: TGCGCCAGCAGCTTTAACCCCCGTTTGTTTGGAGCTGAAGCTTTCTTT. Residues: CASSFNPRLFGAEAFF.

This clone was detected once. The CDR3 nucleotides read TGTGCCAGCAGCTTCGAGACACCTATGAACACTGAAGCTTTCTTT. This translates into CASSFETPMNTEAFF. The J gene is TRBJ1-1, the V gene TRBV28; D remains unclear. Germline V CDR1 and CDR2: MDHEN, SYDVKM. The CDR3 spans 15 residues. Trimming took 6 bases from V and 0 from J, leaving 14 bases between them. The entire variable domain, with the rest obtained from reference TRBV28 and TRBJ1-1, is as follows: DVKVTQSSRYLVKRTGEKVFLECVQDMDHENMFWYRQDPGLGLRLIYFSYDVKMKEKGDIPEGYSVSREKKERFSLILESASTNQTSMYLCASSFETPMNTEAFFGQGTRLTVV.

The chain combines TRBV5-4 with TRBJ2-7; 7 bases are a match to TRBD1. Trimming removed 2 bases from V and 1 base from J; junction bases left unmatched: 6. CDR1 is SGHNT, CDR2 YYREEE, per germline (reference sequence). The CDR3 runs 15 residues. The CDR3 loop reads CASSFRGTDSYEQYF. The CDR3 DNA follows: TGTGCCAGCAGCTTTAGGGGGACAGATTCCTACGAGCAGTACTTC.

The CDR3 region is CATSTSWGQKPGEKLFF. The CDR3 DNA reads TGTGCCACCAGCACCTCCTGGGGGCAAAAACCTGGGGAAAAACTGTTTTTT. V usage is TRBV15 and J usage is TRBJ1-4, with a tentative D call TRBD1 (6 bases). Germline V CDR1 and CDR2: LNHNV, YYDKDF (reference sequence). This CDR3 has 17 residues. With 4 bases removed from V and 8 bases from J, the gap between germline ends came to 23 bases.

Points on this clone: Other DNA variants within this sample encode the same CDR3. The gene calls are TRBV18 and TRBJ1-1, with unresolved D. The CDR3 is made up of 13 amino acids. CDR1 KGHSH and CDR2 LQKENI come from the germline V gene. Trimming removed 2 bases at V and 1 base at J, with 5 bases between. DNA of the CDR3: TGTGCCAGCTCACCAGGGCAGAACACTGAAGCTTTCTTT. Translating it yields CASSPGQNTEAFF.

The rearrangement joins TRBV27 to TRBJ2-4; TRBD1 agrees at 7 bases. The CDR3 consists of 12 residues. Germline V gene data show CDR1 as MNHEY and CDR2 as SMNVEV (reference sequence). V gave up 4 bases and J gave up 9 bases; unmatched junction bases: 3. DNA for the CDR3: TGTGCCAGCAGTTCGACAGGGACCATTCAGTACTTC. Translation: CASSSTGTIQYF.

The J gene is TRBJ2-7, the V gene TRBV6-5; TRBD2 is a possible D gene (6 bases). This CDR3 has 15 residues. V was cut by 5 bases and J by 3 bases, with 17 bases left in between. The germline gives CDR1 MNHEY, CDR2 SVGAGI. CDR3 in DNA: TGTGCCAGCAGTCCGGGCCATAGCGGAGGCTACGAGCAGTACTTC. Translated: CASSPGHSGGYEQYF.

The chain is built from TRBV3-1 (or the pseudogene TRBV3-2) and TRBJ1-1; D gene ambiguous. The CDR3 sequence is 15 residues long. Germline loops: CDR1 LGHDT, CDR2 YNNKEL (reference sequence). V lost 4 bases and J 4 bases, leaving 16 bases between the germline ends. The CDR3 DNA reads TGTGCCAGCAGCCCCCTCGGCGGGCCGGTCACTGAAGCTTTCTTT. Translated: CASSPLGGPVTEAFF.

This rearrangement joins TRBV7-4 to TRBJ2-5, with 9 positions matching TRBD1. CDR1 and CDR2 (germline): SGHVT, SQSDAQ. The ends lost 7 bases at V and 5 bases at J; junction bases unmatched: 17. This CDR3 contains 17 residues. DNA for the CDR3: TGTGCCAGCACCTGGGGGGCTAAACCGGGGACAGGGGAGACCCAGTACTTC. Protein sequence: CASTWGAKPGTGETQYF.

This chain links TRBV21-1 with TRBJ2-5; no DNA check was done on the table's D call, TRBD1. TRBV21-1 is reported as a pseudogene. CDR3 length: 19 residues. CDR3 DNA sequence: TGTGCCAGCAGCAAAGTCCCCTACCCTCCCGACAGGGGCCAAGAGACCCAGTACTTC. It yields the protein CASSKVPYPPDRGQETQYF.

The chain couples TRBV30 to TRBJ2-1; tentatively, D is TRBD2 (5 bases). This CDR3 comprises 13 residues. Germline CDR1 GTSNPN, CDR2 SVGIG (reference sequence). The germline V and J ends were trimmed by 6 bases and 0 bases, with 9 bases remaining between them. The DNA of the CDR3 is TGTGCCTGCGGGGAATACTCCTACAATGAGCAGTTCTTC. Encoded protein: CACGEYSYNEQFF.

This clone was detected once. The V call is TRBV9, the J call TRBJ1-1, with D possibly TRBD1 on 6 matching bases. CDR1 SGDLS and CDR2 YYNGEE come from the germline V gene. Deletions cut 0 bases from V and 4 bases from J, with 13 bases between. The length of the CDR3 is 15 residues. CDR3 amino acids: CASSVVPQGTTEAFF. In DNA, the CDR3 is TGTGCCAGCAGCGTAGTTCCCCAGGGGACCACTGAAGCTTTCTTT.

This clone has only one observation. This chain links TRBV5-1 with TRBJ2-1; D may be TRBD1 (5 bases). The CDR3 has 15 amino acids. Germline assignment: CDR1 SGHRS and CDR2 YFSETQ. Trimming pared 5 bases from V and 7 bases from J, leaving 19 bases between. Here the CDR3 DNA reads TGCGCCAGCAGGAGGCCTGGGGCTGCCAGTAATGAGCAGTTCTTC. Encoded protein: CASRRPGAASNEQFF.

The CDR3 coding sequence is TGTGCCATAGGGACAGGGGAAAACATTCAGTACTTC. Translating it yields CAIGTGENIQYF. The chain carries TRBV2 and TRBJ2-4; 10 bases are shared with TRBD1. The CDR3 has 12 amino acids. V lost 10 bases to trimming and J lost 5 bases; unmatched junction nucleotides: 2. The germline gives CDR1 SNHLY, CDR2 FYNNEI.

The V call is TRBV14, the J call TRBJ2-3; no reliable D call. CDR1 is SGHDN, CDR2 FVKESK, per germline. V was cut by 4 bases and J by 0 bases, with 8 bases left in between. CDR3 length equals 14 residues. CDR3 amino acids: CASSRFLSTDTQYF. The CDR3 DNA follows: TGTGCCAGCAGCCGTTTCTTGAGCACAGATACGCAGTATTTT.

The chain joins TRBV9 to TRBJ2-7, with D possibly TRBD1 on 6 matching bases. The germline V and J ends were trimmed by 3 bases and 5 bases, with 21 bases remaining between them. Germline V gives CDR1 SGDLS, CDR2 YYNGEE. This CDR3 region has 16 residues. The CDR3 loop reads CASSAEGVGGSNEQYF. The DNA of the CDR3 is TGTGCCAGCAGCGCCGAGGGGGTTGGGGGTTCCAACGAGCAGTACTTC.

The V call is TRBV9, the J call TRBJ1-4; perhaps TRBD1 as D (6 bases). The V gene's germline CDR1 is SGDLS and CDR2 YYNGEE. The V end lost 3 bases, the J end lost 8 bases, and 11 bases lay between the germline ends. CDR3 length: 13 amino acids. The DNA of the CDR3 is TGTGCCAGCAGCGCACAGGGATTCGAAAAACTGTTTTTT. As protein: CASSAQGFEKLFF. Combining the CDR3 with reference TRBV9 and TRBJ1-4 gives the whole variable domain DSGVTQTPKHLITATGQRVTLRCSPRSGDLSVYWYQQSLDQGLQFLIQYYNGEERAKGNILERFSAQQFPDLHSELNLSSLELGDSALYFCASSAQGFEKLFFGSGTQLSVL.

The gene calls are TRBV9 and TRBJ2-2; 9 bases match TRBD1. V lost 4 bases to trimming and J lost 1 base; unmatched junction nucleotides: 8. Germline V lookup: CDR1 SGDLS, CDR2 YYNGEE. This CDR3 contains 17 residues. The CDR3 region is CASSSPDRGLNTGELFF. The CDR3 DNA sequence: TGTGCCAGCAGCTCACCGGACAGGGGACTGAACACCGGGGAGCTGTTTTTT.

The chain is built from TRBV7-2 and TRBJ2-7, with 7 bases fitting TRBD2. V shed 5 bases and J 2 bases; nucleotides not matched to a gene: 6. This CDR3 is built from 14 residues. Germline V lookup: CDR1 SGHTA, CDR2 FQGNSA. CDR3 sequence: CASSLREAAYEQYF. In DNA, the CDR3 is TGTGCCAGCAGCCTTCGGGAGGCCGCCTACGAGCAGTACTTC.

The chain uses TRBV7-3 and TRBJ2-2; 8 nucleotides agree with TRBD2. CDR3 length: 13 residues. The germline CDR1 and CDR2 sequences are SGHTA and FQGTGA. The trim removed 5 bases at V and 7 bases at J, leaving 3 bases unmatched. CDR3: CASSVGTSGELFF. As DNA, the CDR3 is TGTGCCAGCAGCGTGGGGACTAGCGGGGAGCTGTTTTTT.

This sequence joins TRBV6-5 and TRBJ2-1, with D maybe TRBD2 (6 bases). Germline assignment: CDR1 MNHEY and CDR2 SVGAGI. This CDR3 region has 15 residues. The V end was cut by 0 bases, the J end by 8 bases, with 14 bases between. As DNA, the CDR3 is TGTGCCAGCAGTTACTCGACACTAGCTCGAGATGAGCAGTTCTTC. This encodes CASSYSTLARDEQFF.